This T cell receptor (beta chain) came from a study of blood T cell repertoires in COVID-19. Study-wide context: Material from acute and convalescent COVID-19 was sourced from the United States, Italy and Spain. PBMCs, B-cell-depleted T cells, or T cells were the source of the cDNA or gDNA that made up the material.

Authors' data handling: Amplified reference gene primers provided the basis for estimating nucleated cell counts. The method was immunoSEQ multiplex PCR; TCRdb's version includes in-frame clones alone and lacks a portion of them. V and J calls and clone size are those listed in that table; D and trimming were worked out from the DNA. The sample consists of over 120,000 clones, approximately 83% of them appearing once. V was clipped by 1 base and J by 0 bases, with 9 bases between them. The CDR3 loop spans 15 amino acids. CDR1 and CDR2 (germline): SGHVS, FNYEAQ. This sequence originates from a woman older than 75 with acute or convalescent COVID-19. Material: peripheral blood. The V and J genes are TRBV7-6 and TRBJ1-1; a possible D gene is TRBD1 (6 bases). CDR3 amino acids: CASSLGGGLNTEAFF. DNA of the CDR3: TGTGCCAGCAGCTTAGGGGGGGGGCTGAACACTGAAGCTTTCTTT.